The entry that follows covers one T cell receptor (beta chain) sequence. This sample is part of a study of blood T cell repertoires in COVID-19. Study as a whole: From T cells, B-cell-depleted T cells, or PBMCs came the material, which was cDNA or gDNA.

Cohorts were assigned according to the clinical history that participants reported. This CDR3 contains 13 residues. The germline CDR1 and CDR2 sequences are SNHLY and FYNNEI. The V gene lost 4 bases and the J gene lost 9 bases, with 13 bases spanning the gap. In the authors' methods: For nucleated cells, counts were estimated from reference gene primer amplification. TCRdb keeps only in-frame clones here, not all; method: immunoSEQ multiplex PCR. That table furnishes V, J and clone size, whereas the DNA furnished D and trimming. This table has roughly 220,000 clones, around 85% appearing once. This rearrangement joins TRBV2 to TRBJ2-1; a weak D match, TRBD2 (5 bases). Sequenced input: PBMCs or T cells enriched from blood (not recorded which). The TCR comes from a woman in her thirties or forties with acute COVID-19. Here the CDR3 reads CASSAQRYGEQFF. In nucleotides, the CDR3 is TGTGCCAGCAGTGCCCAGCGGTATGGTGAGCAGTTCTTC.